The present entry profiles one TCR beta chain with its context. Germline CDR1 and CDR2: MNHEY and SVGEGT. V lost 0 bases, J lost 6 bases, and 13 bases lay in between. The CDR3 spans 15 residues. This record comes from a study of blood T cell repertoires in COVID-19. Study background: Specimens from acute and convalescent COVID-19 originated in the United States, Italy and Spain.

Clones were read by immunoSEQ multiplex PCR, and TCRdb kept only the in-frame ones, dropping some. The sample shows 250,000 or so clones, 86% of them seen only once. The sequencing input was peripheral blood. The chain joins TRBV6-2 or TRBV6-3 to TRBJ2-3, with unresolved D. This receptor was obtained from a man aged 30 to 45 with active or convalescent COVID-19. The CDR3 here is CASSYSERYPDTQYF. The CDR3 DNA reads TGTGCCAGCAGTTACTCCGAGAGGTACCCGGATACGCAGTATTTT.